The 31 T cell receptor beta chains below were found in one sample sequenced in a study of shared clonotypes between healthy human individuals. Repertoires were generated with immunoSEQ multiplex PCR, while TCRdb's copy carries only in-frame clones and drops some. This table holds 2 million to 2.5 million clones, around 90% found once. The sequenced sample was naive CD4+ T cells from PBMCs. Subset denoted: CD45RA+ positively selected. These receptors all come from a man aged 18 to 35 in good health. Some clones in this sample may be carry-over from other donors' samples.

The table lists this clone with a few counts. V usage is TRBV30 and J usage is TRBJ1-1; D might be TRBD1 (6 bases). The CDR3 is made up of 14 amino acids. Germline CDR1 is GTSNPN and CDR2 is SVGIG (reference sequence). V dropped 1 base and J dropped 0 bases, with 9 bases sitting between them. The CDR3 loop reads CAWSEGDMNTEAFF. CDR3 DNA sequence: TGTGCCTGGAGTGAGGGGGACATGAACACTGAAGCTTTCTTT.

This sequence joins TRBV6-1 and TRBJ1-4; possibly TRBD1 for D (5 bases). The CDR3 consists of 14 residues. CDR1 MNHNS and CDR2 SASEGT come from the germline V gene. Trimming pared 5 bases from V and 5 bases from J, leaving 12 bases between. This chain's CDR3 is CASSRGRMNEKLFF. The CDR3 nucleotides are TGTGCCAGCAGTAGGGGACGGATGAATGAAAAACTGTTTTTT.

J is TRBJ2-7 and V is TRBV6-1; D is tentatively TRBD1 or TRBD2 (5 bases each). The germline V gene has CDR1 MNHNS and CDR2 SASEGT. Between the trimmed V and J ends, which lost 10 bases and 2 bases, there was a span of 15 bases. The CDR3 loop spans 13 amino acids. In nucleotides, the CDR3 is TGTGCCATCACCAGACCGGGGCCCTACGAGCAGTACTTC. Protein product: CAITRPGPYEQYF.

This clone appeared a single time. The chain is built from TRBV7-6 and TRBJ1-3, with a tentative D call TRBD1 (5 bases). V dropped 1 base and J dropped 0 bases, with 7 bases sitting between them. Germline V gene data show CDR1 as SGHVS and CDR2 as FNYEAQ. CDR3 length equals 15 residues. CDR3 residues: CASSLGRASGNTIYF. The CDR3 nucleotides read TGTGCCAGCAGCTTAGGCAGGGCCTCTGGAAACACCATATATTTT.

The chain carries TRBV7-9 and TRBJ2-7; 7 nucleotides align to TRBD1. After removal of 3 bases from V and 0 bases from J, the junction contained 2 bases not matched to a gene. This CDR3 has 14 amino acids. Germline V gives CDR1 SEHNR, CDR2 FQNEAQ (reference sequence). As DNA, the CDR3 is TGTGCCAGCAGCTTGTGGGACAGCTCCTACGAGCAGTACTTC. This codes for CASSLWDSSYEQYF.

The rearrangement uses TRBV29-1 and TRBJ1-3; the D gene is possibly TRBD1 (6 bases). V was shortened by 4 bases and J by 1 base, with 11 bases between the two germline ends. The CDR3 is 14 amino acids. Per the germline V gene, CDR1 is SQVTM and CDR2 is ANQGSEA. CDR3 nucleotides: TGCAGCGTTGTGGGGGCAGGGTCTGGAAACACCATATATTTT. The encoded protein is CSVVGAGSGNTIYF.

J is TRBJ2-2 and V is TRBV7-9, with D possibly being TRBD1 (6 bases). CDR3 length equals 13 residues. The germline CDR1 and CDR2 sequences are SEHNR and FQNEAQ (reference sequence). V lost 5 bases and J lost 7, with 11 bases in between. The CDR3 sequence is CASSHRVHGELFF. Here the CDR3 DNA reads TGTGCCAGCAGCCACAGGGTTCACGGGGAGCTGTTTTTT.

A single count supports this clone. The V gene is TRBV28, the J gene TRBJ1-5; D remains ambiguous. From germline, CDR1 is MDHEN and CDR2 SYDVKM. CDR3 length: 15 amino acids. Trimming removed 2 bases from V and 2 bases from J, with 10 bases in between. The CDR3 is CASSLPEAGNQPQHF. Here the CDR3 DNA reads TGTGCCAGCAGTTTACCGGAAGCGGGCAATCAGCCCCAGCATTTT.

In regard to this clone: Its ends do not fully match the called genes, so a read error is possible. The V and J genes are TRBV5-1 and TRBJ2-3, with 12 bases aligning to TRBD2. This CDR3 contains 13 residues. Germline-derived CDR1 and CDR2 are SGHRS and YFSETQ. CDR3 sequence reads: CASSPALAGGPTF. The CDR3 region has the DNA TGCGCCAGCAGCCCCGCACTAGCGGGAGGCCCGACCTTT.

The chain has TRBV6-6 and TRBJ1-2; maybe TRBD1 (5 bases). The CDR3 is 13 residues long. The V end lost 5 bases, the J end lost 8 bases, and 15 bases lay between the germline ends. Germline V gene sequence: CDR1 MNHNY, CDR2 SVGAGI (reference sequence). The CDR3 DNA reads TGTGCCAGCAGTCAGGGAGTCCCACGGGGCTACACCTTC. This gives the protein CASSQGVPRGYTF.

The chain is built from TRBV6-5 and TRBJ1-1; 7 nucleotides align to TRBD1. Trimming took 4 bases from V and 3 from J; bases not matched to a gene: 5. The CDR3 length is 14 residues. The germline CDR1 and CDR2 sequences are MNHEY and SVGAGI. CDR3 residues: CASSSNRGDTEAFF. Written as DNA, the CDR3 is TGTGCCAGCAGTTCGAACAGGGGCGACACTGAAGCTTTCTTT.

J is TRBJ2-1 and V is TRBV7-9; D is perhaps TRBD2 (6 bases). Germline CDR1 reads SEHNR; CDR2 reads FQNEAQ (reference sequence). The CDR3 is made up of 11 amino acids. CDR3 nucleotide sequence: TGTGTTAGCGGCTCCTACAATGAGCAGTTCTTC. This sequence encodes CVSGSYNEQFF. The variable domain in full, completed from reference TRBV7-9 and TRBJ2-1, reads DTGVSQNPRHKITKRGQNVTFRCDPISEHNRLYWYRQTLGQGPEFLTYFQNEAQLEKSRLLSDRFSAERPKGSFSTLEIQRTEQGDSAMYLCVSGSYNEQFFGPGTRLTVL.

This rearrangement joins TRBV9 to TRBJ1-3; D remains unclear. This CDR3 has 14 residues. The V and J ends lost 1 base and 2 bases respectively, with 7 bases between them. Germline CDR1 SGDLS, CDR2 YYNGEE. CDR3 residues: CASSVKGTGNTIYF. The CDR3, as DNA: TGTGCCAGCAGCGTAAAAGGGACTGGAAACACCATATATTTT.

This chain connects TRBV2 to TRBJ2-3; D remains ambiguous. CDR1 and CDR2 (germline): SNHLY, FYNNEI. V dropped 5 bases and J dropped 7 bases, with 7 bases sitting between them. The CDR3 extends over 11 amino acids. The CDR3 region has the DNA TGTGCCAGCAGTTCGGATAATACGCAGTATTTT. This codes for CASSSDNTQYF.

In its sample, this clone was seen a few times. V gene TRBV23-1 combines with J gene TRBJ2-2; D is undetermined. TRBV23-1 is an ORF, and what it does is uncertain. This CDR3 has 15 amino acids. Trimming removed 1 base at V and 2 bases at J, with 8 bases between. The CDR3 DNA reads as TGCGCCAGCAGTCAATGGTCCGGAAACACCGGGGAGCTGTTTTTT. It is translated as CASSQWSGNTGELFF.

The chain links TRBV18 to TRBJ1-5; D not resolved. The CDR3 contains 14 residues. Looked up from germline, CDR1 is KGHSH and CDR2 is LQKENI. Trimming left V 0 bases short and J 0 bases short, with 3 bases between. The CDR3 protein is CASSPPSSNQPQHF. CDR3 DNA sequence: TGTGCCAGCTCACCACCGTCTAGCAATCAGCCCCAGCATTTT.

This chain connects TRBV30 to TRBJ2-1, with 7 nucleotides matching TRBD1. Germline values: CDR1 GTSNPN, CDR2 SVGIG (reference sequence). This CDR3 is 13 amino acids long. V shed 7 bases, J shed 9 bases, and the junction held 12 bases outside the gene matches. The CDR3 DNA is TGTGCCTTGACAGGGCTTGGAGGCGGTGAGCAGTTCTTC. Residues: CALTGLGGGEQFF.

This clone was observed a few times. The rearrangement links TRBV10-3 to TRBJ2-2; 7 bases fit TRBD1. The V segment lost 4 bases and the J segment 7 bases; nucleotides outside the gene matches: 9. There are 15 residues in the CDR3. The germline gives CDR1 ENHRY, CDR2 SYGVKD. The CDR3 protein is CAISGGGLAGGELFF. The CDR3 DNA reads TGTGCCATCAGTGGAGGGGGCTTGGCCGGCGGGGAGCTGTTTTTT.

J is TRBJ2-5 and V is TRBV7-2; 8 nucleotides match TRBD2. Trimming at V came to 3 bases and at J to 9 bases, leaving 12 bases not matched to a gene. The CDR3 is 15 residues long. Germline CDR1 is SGHTA and CDR2 is FQGNSA. In DNA form, the CDR3 reads TGTGCCAGCAGCTTTTCGTCCACAGCGGGGGAGCCCCAGTACTTC. It codes for CASSFSSTAGEPQYF.

The chain couples TRBV4-1 to TRBJ2-5, with D possibly TRBD2 on 7 matching bases. Per germline, CDR1 MGHRA and CDR2 YSYEKL. The germline V and J ends were trimmed by 4 bases and 3 bases, with 15 bases remaining between them. The CDR3 extends over 15 amino acids. This CDR3 reads CASSPGRGVKETQYF. Written as DNA, the CDR3 is TGCGCCAGCAGCCCGGGGAGGGGGGTAAAAGAGACCCAGTACTTC.

This clone was found once. The chain has TRBV15 and TRBJ1-6; unclear D gene. V was pared by 0 bases and J by 9 bases, with 9 bases between. Per the germline V gene, CDR1 is LNHNV and CDR2 is YYDKDF (reference sequence). The length of the CDR3 is 14 residues. CDR3 residues: CATSRDALGSPLHF. The CDR3 coding sequence is TGTGCCACCAGCAGAGACGCCCTAGGTTCACCCCTCCACTTT.

The chain is built from TRBV29-1 and TRBJ2-3; a weak D match, TRBD1 (5 bases). Germline V gene lookup returns CDR1 SQVTM and CDR2 ANQGSEA. The CDR3 is made up of 16 amino acids. Trimming took 3 bases from V and 1 from J, leaving 17 bases between them. This CDR3 is CSVDSYPTVRTDTQYF. For the CDR3, the DNA is TGCAGCGTTGACTCTTATCCGACAGTTCGCACAGATACGCAGTATTTT.

Points on this clone: The sample holds other DNA sequences that translate to the same CDR3. The CDR3 nucleotides read TGTGCCAGCAGTCCGGGACCGACAGGGGAGCTGTTTTTT. Encoded protein: CASSPGPTGELFF. The chain carries TRBV7-3 and TRBJ2-2; D may correspond to TRBD1 or TRBD2 (5 bases each). Germline V gene sequence: CDR1 SGHTA, CDR2 FQGTGA. The CDR3 is made up of 13 amino acids. V lost 6 bases and J lost 8, with 13 bases in between. Combining the CDR3 with reference TRBV7-3 and TRBJ2-2 gives the whole variable domain GAGVSQTPSNKVTEKGKYVELRCDPISGHTALYWYRQSLGQGPEFLIYFQGTGAADDSGLPNDRFFAVRPEGSVSTLKIQRTERGDSAVYLCASSPGPTGELFFGEGSRLTVL.

The rearrangement uses TRBV10-1 and TRBJ2-2; possible D gene TRBD2, 5 bases. CDR1 is WNHNN, CDR2 SYGVQD, per germline (reference sequence). The CDR3 totals 16 residues. The V gene lost 11 bases and the J gene lost 1 base, with 20 bases spanning the gap. The DNA of the CDR3 is TGCGCCGGGATCAACGGGAAGCCCTTGAACACCGGGGAGCTGTTTTTT. It codes for CAGINGKPLNTGELFF.

The V call is TRBV5-4, the J call TRBJ2-5; no clear D gene. V shed 1 base and J shed 4 bases, with 11 bases lying between them. Germline V gene sequence: CDR1 SGHNT, CDR2 YYREEE (reference sequence). This CDR3 region has 14 residues. The CDR3: CASSLLGLGETQYF. The CDR3 DNA reads as TGTGCCAGCAGCTTGCTTGGGCTCGGAGAGACCCAGTACTTC.

In regard to this clone: Different DNA sequences within this sample yield the same CDR3. This sequence joins TRBV19 and TRBJ2-1, with TRBD1 identical over 9 bases. J was trimmed by 7 bases and V by 5 bases; bases with no gene match: 3. The CDR3 is 13 residues long. Germline lookup yields CDR1 LNHDA and CDR2 SQIVND (reference sequence). The CDR3, as DNA: TGTGCCAGTAGTGCCGGGACAGGGAATGAGCAGTTCTTC. This codes for CASSAGTGNEQFF.

Points on this clone: This sample includes further DNA sequences coding for the same CDR3. CDR3 DNA: TGTGCCAGCAGCCTAGCGGGAAAGGATACGCAGTATTTT. Its translation is CASSLAGKDTQYF. J is TRBJ2-3 and V is TRBV28, with 9 nucleotides matching TRBD2. The V segment lost 6 bases and the J segment 6 bases; nucleotides outside the gene matches: 4. CDR3 length: 13 amino acids. The germline gives CDR1 MDHEN, CDR2 SYDVKM.

As DNA, the CDR3 is TGTGCCAGCAGCTTAGCGTCGGGAGGAACCTACGAGCAGTACTTC. Translated: CASSLASGGTYEQYF. This sequence joins TRBV7-2 and TRBJ2-7, with TRBD2 matching over 7 bases. This CDR3 is 15 amino acids long. Per the germline V gene, CDR1 is SGHTA and CDR2 is FQGNSA. V gave up 0 bases and J gave up 2 bases; unmatched junction bases: 4.

V gene TRBV27 combines with J gene TRBJ1-2; 7 bases match TRBD1. The CDR3 is 14 residues long. Looked up from germline, CDR1 is MNHEY and CDR2 is SMNVEV (reference sequence). The junction had 11 bases not matched to a gene; V was cut back by 5 bases and J by 8 bases. CDR3 sequence reads: CASSKQGSSLGYTF. The CDR3 bases are TGTGCCAGCAGTAAACAGGGGAGTAGTTTGGGCTACACCTTC.

The CDR3 bases are TGTGCCAGCAGCTTAGGTCAAGCTAACTATGGCTACACCTTC. It encodes CASSLGQANYGYTF. The chain combines TRBV7-2 with TRBJ1-2, with D hard to call. V gave up 1 base and J gave up 0 bases, with 6 bases separating them. The V gene's germline CDR1 is SGHTA and CDR2 FQGNSA. The CDR3 length is 14 residues. Filled out from reference TRBV7-2 and TRBJ1-2, the complete variable domain reads GAGVSQSPSNKVTEKGKDVELRCDPISGHTALYWYRQSLGQGLEFLIYFQGNSAPDKSGLPSDRFSAERTGGSVSTLTIQRTQQEDSAVYLCASSLGQANYGYTFGSGTRLTVV.

The chain uses TRBV2 and TRBJ2-1, with TRBD2 as a possible D gene (5 bases). V was shortened by 10 bases and J by 4 bases, with 11 bases between the two germline ends. Germline assignment: CDR1 SNHLY and CDR2 FYNNEI. The CDR3 is made up of 12 amino acids. CDR3 sequence: CATQSGYNEQFF. Here the CDR3 DNA reads TGTGCCACTCAGAGCGGTTACAATGAGCAGTTCTTC. Using reference TRBV2 and TRBJ2-1 for the parts outside the CDR3, the full variable domain is EPEVTQTPSHQVTQMGQEVILRCVPISNHLYFYWYRQILGQKVEFLVSFYNNEISEKSEIFDDQFSVERPDGSNFTLKIRSTKLEDSAMYFCATQSGYNEQFFGPGTRLTVL.